This TCR beta chain was obtained from a study of PD-1 blockade in classical Hodgkin lymphoma. The study's findings and limits: The study found that TCR diversity rose significantly by C4D1 in CD4+ but not CD8+ cells. Undefined causes, possibly disease activity or prior therapy, underlie the repertoire differences. Patients starting nivolumab less than 1 year after ASCT had lower diversity and were excluded from later analyses. Baseline diversity in complete responders resembled that of newly diagnosed patients.

Each of the patients experienced relapse following autologous stem cell transplantation, and their brentuximab vedotin exposure differed. This clone came up once. As yet, its antigen is unknown. The CDR3 extends over 13 amino acids. CDR1 and CDR2 (germline): LGHNA, YSLEER. The V and J ends lost 3 bases and 5 bases respectively, with 10 bases between them. Profiled with immunoSEQ multiplex PCR; TCRdb holds only in-frame clones, not every one. The sample contains approximately 57,000 clones, more than 85% of which appear only once. Sequencing used peripheral blood mononuclear cells (PBMCs), obtained before the second cycle of nivolumab. The V and J genes are TRBV4-3 and TRBJ2-5; D unresolved. The sequence was collected from a human donor with classical Hodgkin lymphoma. The CDR3 here is CASSQGTWETQYF. Written as DNA, the CDR3 is TGCGCCAGCAGCCAGGGCACATGGGAGACCCAGTACTTC.